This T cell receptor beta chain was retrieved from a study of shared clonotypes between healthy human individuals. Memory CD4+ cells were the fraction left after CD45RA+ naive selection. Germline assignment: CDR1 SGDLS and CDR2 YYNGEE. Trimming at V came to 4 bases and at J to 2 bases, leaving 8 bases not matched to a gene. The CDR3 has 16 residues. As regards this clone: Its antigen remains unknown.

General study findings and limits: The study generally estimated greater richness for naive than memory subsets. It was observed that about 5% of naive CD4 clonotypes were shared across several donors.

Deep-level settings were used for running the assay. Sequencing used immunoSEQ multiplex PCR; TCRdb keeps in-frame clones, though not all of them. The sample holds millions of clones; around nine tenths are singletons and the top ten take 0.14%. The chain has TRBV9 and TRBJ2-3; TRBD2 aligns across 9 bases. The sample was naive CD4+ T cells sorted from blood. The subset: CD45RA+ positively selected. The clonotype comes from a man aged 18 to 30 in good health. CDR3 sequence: CASSFRPGLATDTQYF. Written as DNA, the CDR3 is TGTGCCAGCAGCTTTCGACCGGGACTAGCCACAGATACGCAGTATTTT.